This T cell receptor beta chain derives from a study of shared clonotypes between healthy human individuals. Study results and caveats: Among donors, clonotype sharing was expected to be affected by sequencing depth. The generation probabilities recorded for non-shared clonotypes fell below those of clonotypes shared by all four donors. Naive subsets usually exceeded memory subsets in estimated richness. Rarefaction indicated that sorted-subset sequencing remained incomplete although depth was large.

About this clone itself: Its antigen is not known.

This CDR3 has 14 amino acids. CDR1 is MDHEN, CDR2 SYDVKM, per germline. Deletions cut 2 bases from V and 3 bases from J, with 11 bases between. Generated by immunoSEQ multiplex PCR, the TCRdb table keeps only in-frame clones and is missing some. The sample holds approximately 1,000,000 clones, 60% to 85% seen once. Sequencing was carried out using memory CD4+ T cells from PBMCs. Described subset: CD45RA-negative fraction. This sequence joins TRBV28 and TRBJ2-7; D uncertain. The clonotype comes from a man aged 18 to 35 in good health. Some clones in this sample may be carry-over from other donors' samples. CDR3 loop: CASSLRPPFYEQYF. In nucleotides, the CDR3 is TGTGCCAGCAGTTTAAGGCCCCCCTTCTACGAGCAGTACTTC.